One sample yielded the 32 T cell receptor beta chains listed below, sequenced in a study of T-cell memory formation after mild COVID-19 (TCRdb year 2021). The library was built by means of 5' RACE. For sequencing, an Illumina NovaSeq 6000 was employed. TCRdb trimmed public reads at Q25 via fastp, called clones via MiXCR and kept in-frame beta chains. Each record represents a unique CDR3 protein, reported with the most common genes and DNA among its rows. For this sample the table gives roughly 170,000 distinct CDR3 sequences, of which under 20% were detected only once. Together, the top ten hold roughly 3.7% of the sample. What was sequenced was PBMCs or a T cell subset sorted from them (not recorded which). These receptors all stem from a young man who had mild COVID-19 (a few samples of this study predate the infection). The sample titles of this study are shuffled in the database, so cell type and time point are left out; the donor was told from shared clones.

This clonotype was seen a few times. The chain has TRBV7-2 and TRBJ2-7, with D tentatively TRBD1 (6 bases). Germline V gene sequence: CDR1 SGHTA, CDR2 FQGNSA. The CDR3 covers 15 residues. V gave up 5 bases and J gave up 2 bases, with 16 bases separating them. Here the CDR3 DNA reads TGTGCCAGCAGCCTAGAGACCGGACAGACCTACGAGCAGTACTTC. Its protein product is CASSLETGQTYEQYF.

The chain employs TRBV11-1 and TRBJ2-3; 7 nucleotides agree with TRBD2. CDR3 size: 17 residues. Trimming at V came to 6 bases and at J to 1 base, leaving 13 bases not matched to a gene. Per germline, CDR1 SGHAT and CDR2 FQDESV (reference sequence). This chain's CDR3 is CASRRTRFGRGTDTQYF. For the CDR3, the DNA is TGTGCCAGCAGAAGGACTAGATTTGGTCGTGGCACAGATACGCAGTATTTT.

The chain has TRBV7-8 and TRBJ2-3, with D possibly being TRBD1 (6 bases). Trimming removed 8 bases at V and 5 bases at J, with 20 bases between. Germline CDR1 is SGHVS and CDR2 is FQNEAQ. The CDR3 sequence is 15 residues long. This chain's CDR3 is CASLPRRTARDTQYF. CDR3 bases: TGTGCCAGCCTGCCGCGGAGGACAGCACGAGATACGCAGTATTTT.

The chain links TRBV11-2 to TRBJ2-7, with D possibly matching TRBD1 (6 bases). V lost 1 base to trimming and J lost 5 bases, with 12 bases between them. Germline values: CDR1 SGHAT, CDR2 FQNNGV. This CDR3 region has 14 residues. The CDR3 DNA is TGTGCCAGCAGCTTAGGGACGAGGGGGAACGAGCAGTACTTC. Its protein is CASSLGTRGNEQYF.

DNA for the CDR3: TGCAGTGCTAGTCTCCCCCCTGGGGCCAACGTCCTGACTTTC. Protein sequence: CSASLPPGANVLTF. The gene calls are TRBV20-1 and TRBJ2-6, with unresolved D. The V gene lost 3 bases and the J gene lost 2 bases, with 8 bases spanning the gap. This CDR3 is built from 14 residues. The germline CDR1 and CDR2 sequences are DFQATT and SNEGSKA (reference sequence).

This clonotype was found a few times. V gene TRBV7-3 combines with J gene TRBJ2-2; D not certain. V shed 5 bases and J shed 10 bases, with 11 bases lying between them. There are 12 residues in the CDR3. Germline CDR1 SGHTA, CDR2 FQGTGA. The chain's CDR3 is CASSPSGEELFF. CDR3 nucleotide sequence: TGTGCCAGCAGCCCGAGTGGTGAGGAGCTGTTTTTT. Looking up the rest from reference TRBV7-3 and TRBJ2-2 gives the full variable domain: GAGVSQTPSNKVTEKGKYVELRCDPISGHTALYWYRQSLGQGPEFLIYFQGTGAADDSGLPNDRFFAVRPEGSVSTLKIQRTERGDSAVYLCASSPSGEELFFGEGSRLTVL.

V and J are TRBV5-1 and TRBJ2-7; D remains unclear. Trimming took off 0 bases at V and 2 bases at J, with 9 bases between the two ends. Germline V gene lookup returns CDR1 SGHRS and CDR2 YFSETQ. There are 14 residues in the CDR3. CDR3 loop: CASSLGGVAYEQYV. In DNA form, the CDR3 reads TGCGCCAGCAGCTTGGGTGGGGTTGCCTACGAGCAGTACGTC.

This clonotype was found a few times. The rearrangement uses TRBV20-1 and TRBJ1-1; TRBD1 aligns across 7 bases. V trimming: 1 base; J trimming: 9 bases; junction bases outside the gene matches: 17. From germline, CDR1 is DFQATT and CDR2 SNEGSKA (reference sequence). The CDR3 runs 16 residues. The CDR3 DNA follows: TGCAGTGCTAGAGTGCCTTTAGGGACAGCGGCATCTCAAGCTTTCTTT. Amino acids: CSARVPLGTAASQAFF.

The chain is built from TRBV15 and TRBJ1-5; D unclear. V was clipped by 0 bases and J by 9 bases, with 12 bases between them. The CDR3 is 14 amino acids. CDR1 LNHNV and CDR2 YYDKDF come from the germline V gene (reference sequence). CDR3 amino acids: CATSRDLLSGPQHF. The CDR3 region has the DNA TGTGCCACCAGCAGAGACCTCCTCTCTGGGCCCCAGCATTTT.

This clonotype was counted a few times. V is TRBV7-6 and J is TRBJ2-3; D unresolved. There are 18 residues in the CDR3. The germline CDR1 and CDR2 sequences are SGHVS and FNYEAQ. Trimming removed 1 base at V and 5 bases at J, with 22 bases between. The CDR3 nucleotides read TGTGCCAGCAGCTTAGATCCCCCGTCTCTGCTGCGAGTAGATACGCAGTATTTT. Translated, it gives CASSLDPPSLLRVDTQYF.

This clonotype came up a few times. This chain links TRBV3-1 with TRBJ1-1; D is unresolved. Trimming shortened V by 5 bases and J by 4 bases, and 14 bases separated the two germline ends. CDR3 size: 14 residues. Germline CDR1 and CDR2: LGHDT and YNNKEL (reference sequence). CDR3 sequence: CASSSRGSTTEAFF. CDR3 sequence (DNA): TGTGCCAGCAGCAGCCGGGGTTCTACCACTGAAGCTTTCTTT.

The chain combines TRBV7-2 with TRBJ1-2; no firm D call. Germline V CDR1 and CDR2: SGHTA, FQGNSA. The V gene lost 3 bases and the J gene lost 11 bases, with 19 bases spanning the gap. The CDR3 covers 14 residues. The CDR3, as DNA: TGTGCCAGCAGCTTGTCAGTCCTCTTATCGGGGTACACCTTC. Protein sequence: CASSLSVLLSGYTF. The entire variable domain, with the rest obtained from reference TRBV7-2 and TRBJ1-2, is as follows: GAGVSQSPSNKVTEKGKDVELRCDPISGHTALYWYRQSLGQGLEFLIYFQGNSAPDKSGLPSDRFSAERTGGSVSTLTIQRTQQEDSAVYLCASSLSVLLSGYTFGSGTRLTVV.

This clonotype showed up just a few times. The chain combines TRBV11-2 with TRBJ1-5; D remains ambiguous. The V end was cut by 5 bases, the J end by 4 bases, with 9 bases between. CDR1 SGHAT and CDR2 FQNNGV come from the germline V gene. The CDR3 is 13 residues long. Here the CDR3 reads CASSREENQPQHF. CDR3 sequence (DNA): TGTGCCAGCAGCCGTGAGGAGAATCAGCCCCAGCATTTT.

In its sample, this clonotype was seen a few times. The rearrangement joins TRBV10-3 to TRBJ2-5, with D possibly called TRBD1 or TRBD2 (5 bases each). Germline V CDR1 and CDR2: ENHRY, SYGVKD. V was clipped by 3 bases and J by 7 bases, with 9 bases between them. The CDR3 sequence is 12 residues long. The CDR3 region has the DNA TGTGCCATCAGTGACAGGGACGGGACCCAGTACTTC. The encoded protein is CAISDRDGTQYF.

The genes are TRBV6-2 or TRBV6-3 and TRBJ1-3; D call uncertain. CDR3 length equals 14 residues. Trimming shortened V by 1 base and J by 3 bases, and 7 bases separated the two germline ends. Germline V lookup: CDR1 MNHEY, CDR2 SVGEGT. CDR3 loop: CASSYFEGGNTIYF. The DNA of the CDR3 is TGTGCCAGCAGTTACTTCGAGGGTGGAAACACCATATATTTT.

This chain links TRBV10-3 with TRBJ1-1; perhaps TRBD1 as D (6 bases). The germline V and J ends were trimmed by 0 bases and 1 base, with 12 bases remaining between them. Germline V gives CDR1 ENHRY, CDR2 SYGVKD. This CDR3 has 16 residues. This CDR3 reads CAISESQGRGNTEAFF. DNA of the CDR3: TGTGCCATCAGTGAGTCGCAGGGGCGAGGGAACACTGAAGCTTTCTTT.

The V call is TRBV7-6, the J call TRBJ2-3; 8 nucleotides agree with TRBD2. Germline assignment: CDR1 SGHVS and CDR2 FNYEAQ. J was trimmed by 5 bases and V by 6 bases; bases with no gene match: 10. The CDR3 is 15 residues long. The CDR3 here is CASSSRGGHGDTQYF. CDR3 nucleotide sequence: TGTGCCAGCAGTTCCCGGGGGGGGCACGGAGATACGCAGTATTTT.

This chain uses TRBV28 with TRBJ2-7; D perhaps matches TRBD1 (6 bases). Per the germline V gene, CDR1 is MDHEN and CDR2 is SYDVKM. Trimming pared 6 bases from V and 2 bases from J, leaving 11 bases between. The CDR3 spans 13 residues. In DNA form, the CDR3 reads TGTGCCAGCAGAACGAGACAGGCCTACGAGCAGTACGTC. As protein: CASRTRQAYEQYV.

The chain has TRBV20-1 and TRBJ1-2; unclear D gene. Trimming stripped 6 bases from V and 2 bases from J, with 19 bases between. The CDR3 runs 15 residues. Germline-derived CDR1 and CDR2 are DFQATT and SNEGSKA (reference sequence). The CDR3 sequence: CSAADAGSPNYGYTF. In nucleotides, the CDR3 is TGCAGTGCCGCCGACGCGGGTTCTCCGAACTATGGCTACACCTTC.

This clonotype has more than one count but fewer than ten. The chain recombines TRBV4-3 with TRBJ2-3; D is possibly TRBD1 (5 bases). The CDR3 runs 16 residues. The V end was cut by 1 base, the J end by 4 bases, with 15 bases between. Germline V lookup: CDR1 LGHNA, CDR2 YSLEER. CDR3 DNA sequence: TGCGCCAGCAGCCAAGTATGGGGCCAAGGGGCAGATACGCAGTATTTT. Protein product: CASSQVWGQGADTQYF.

The J gene is TRBJ2-6, the V gene TRBV6-5, with D uncertain. The CDR3 loop spans 15 amino acids. Trimming pared 8 bases from V and 2 bases from J, leaving 13 bases between. The germline V gene has CDR1 MNHEY and CDR2 SVGAGI. The CDR3 reads CASGPQAAGANVLTF. CDR3 bases: TGTGCCAGCGGTCCCCAGGCGGCTGGGGCCAACGTCCTGACTTTC.

This clonotype occurred a few times. The J gene is TRBJ1-1, the V gene TRBV19; weak D call: TRBD1 (6 bases). The CDR3 contains 15 residues. V was shortened by 4 bases and J by 0 bases, with 12 bases between the two germline ends. Germline CDR1 reads LNHDA; CDR2 reads SQIVND (reference sequence). The CDR3 is CASSTRTVMNTEAFF. CDR3 DNA: TGTGCCAGTAGTACCAGGACAGTCATGAACACTGAAGCTTTCTTT.

The table lists this clonotype with a few counts. This chain joins TRBV10-3 and TRBJ2-3; TRBD2 aligns across 12 bases. The junction had 2 bases not matched to a gene; V was cut back by 6 bases and J by 1 base. Germline V gene data show CDR1 as ENHRY and CDR2 as SYGVKD. CDR3 length: 15 amino acids. The CDR3 region is CAISRTSGGTDTQYF. The CDR3 DNA sequence: TGTGCCATCAGCCGGACTAGCGGGGGCACAGATACGCAGTATTTT.

V usage is TRBV9 and J usage is TRBJ1-6; D call uncertain. The germline CDR1 and CDR2 sequences are SGDLS and YYNGEE. The ends were cut back, 4 bases at V and 2 bases at J, with 16 bases in the middle. The CDR3 has 17 amino acids. Here the CDR3 reads CASSPDGTKAYNSPLHF. As DNA, the CDR3 is TGTGCCAGCAGCCCCGACGGCACGAAGGCCTATAATTCACCCCTCCACTTT.

This clonotype was seen a few times. The CDR3 DNA reads TGCGCCAGCAGCCAGGACAGGGAACGGACACCCCTCCACTTT. It yields the protein CASSQDRERTPLHF. V is TRBV4-3 and J is TRBJ1-6, with 8 bases matching TRBD1. The ends lost 3 bases at V and 11 bases at J; junction bases unmatched: 6. Germline CDR1 LGHNA, CDR2 YSLEER. The CDR3 has 14 residues.

The chain uses TRBV20-1 and TRBJ2-7; 7 positions match TRBD2. The junction had 9 bases not matched to a gene; V was cut back by 1 base and J by 9 bases. Germline values: CDR1 DFQATT, CDR2 SNEGSKA (reference sequence). There are 13 residues in the CDR3. In DNA form, the CDR3 reads TGCAGTGCTAGAGCCAATTCGAGGGAGGGGCAGTACTTC. It encodes CSARANSREGQYF.

J is TRBJ1-2 and V is TRBV7-2; D unresolved. V was trimmed by 7 bases and J by 6 bases, leaving 12 bases between them. The CDR3 contains 12 residues. The germline CDR1 and CDR2 sequences are SGHTA and FQGNSA. In nucleotides, the CDR3 is TGTGCCAGCACTGATGTCCGACATGGCTACACCTTC. This gives the protein CASTDVRHGYTF.

In its sample, this clonotype was seen a few times. The genes are TRBV5-1 and TRBJ2-2; 9 bases line up with TRBD1. Germline values: CDR1 SGHRS, CDR2 YFSETQ. With 0 bases clipped from V and 6 bases from J, the junction kept 6 bases outside the gene matches. This CDR3 comprises 16 residues. Written as DNA, the CDR3 is TGCGCCAGCAGCTTGGAACCGGGACAGGGCGCCGGGGAGCTGTTTTTT. It specifies CASSLEPGQGAGELFF.

This chain links TRBV4-1 with TRBJ2-7, with 10 nucleotides matching TRBD1. Germline loops: CDR1 MGHRA, CDR2 YSYEKL. This CDR3 has 15 amino acids. V lost 1 base, J lost 7 bases, and 7 bases stayed unmatched. The CDR3 here is CASSQGPGQGREQYV. The CDR3 DNA is TGCGCCAGCAGCCAAGGGCCGGGACAGGGGAGAGAGCAGTACGTC.

Comments on this clonotype: A junction end diverges from the germline sequence, so it may reflect a read error. The chain is built from TRBV5-1 and TRBJ1-1; D unresolved. The CDR3 loop spans 11 amino acids. The germline V gene encodes CDR1 SGHRS and CDR2 YFSETQ. The CDR3 DNA sequence: TGCGCCAGCAGCTTGGACAGCAGAATTGCATTT. Amino acid sequence: CASSLDSRIAF.

The chain couples TRBV3-1 to TRBJ1-6; D possibly corresponds to TRBD1 (6 bases). There are 15 residues in the CDR3. Trimming stripped 4 bases from V and 4 bases from J, with 11 bases between. Germline lookup yields CDR1 LGHDT and CDR2 YNNKEL (reference sequence). The CDR3 region has the DNA TGTGCCAGCAGCCGAGGGGGACGGTATAATTCACCCCTCCACTTT. Residues: CASSRGGRYNSPLHF.

This chain links TRBV27 with TRBJ2-4; 7 nucleotides line up with TRBD1. The germline CDR1 and CDR2 sequences are MNHEY and SMNVEV (reference sequence). With V trimmed by 6 bases and J by 4 bases, 3 bases remained unmatched. The CDR3 is 13 amino acids. The CDR3 here is CASSSTGKNIQYF. The CDR3 bases are TGTGCCAGCAGCTCGACAGGGAAAAACATTCAGTACTTC.